Included here is one T cell receptor beta chain sequence, with context. The antigen it binds to is not known. It has no much larger one-base neighbor in the sample; base qualities were not kept. The same CDR3 arises from other DNA sequences in this sample as well. In the prospective study, participants were roughly 18 to 100 years old, resided in around 25 geographic areas of the United States, and were enrolled through a virtual design. Cohort assignment in the prospective study relied on participant-reported clinical history from a screening survey and a study questionnaire. For ImmuneRACE Cohort 3, a participant was defined as recovered based on two consecutive negative NP/OP PCR tests, clearance by a healthcare professional, or resolution of symptoms. In the prospective study, whole blood, serum and a nasopharyngeal or oropharyngeal swab were collected from each participant by mobile phlebotomists. Over a roughly two-month period, participants in the prospective study had the option of providing additional blood draws and questionnaires. Prospective study blood samples were shipped either frozen or at room temperature before DNA extraction.

The germline V gene encodes CDR1 SGHRS and CDR2 YFSETQ. The CDR3 runs 13 amino acids, cysteine and phenylalanine included. Only CDR3 DNA remains: 39 bases, in frame from the first base. Trimming takes 2 bases from V and 1 base from J, and the germline ends sit 6 bases apart. The immunoSEQ Assay, a bias-controlled multiplex PCR, was used to amplify TCRbeta CDR3 regions from genomic DNA. The study's own analysis went as follows. Nucleated cell counts per sample were estimated from amplification of reference gene primers within the assay. Sequence reads were collapsed and filtered to measure the absolute abundance of every unique TCRbeta CDR3 rearrangement. Productive Simpson clonality was computed per sample as the square root of Simpson's diversity index over productive rearrangements. TCRdb re-hosts the immuneACCESS table, in-frame sequences only. Its copies lack some clones; in the studies checked, an unresolved V gene accounts for under half of them, and the cause for the rest is not known. The V and J calls and the clone size are those of that table, but D and trimming were determined from the DNA. For this sample there are 490,000 or so clones; over 75% appear just once. The top ten clones comprise about 1.7% of the sample.

This entry is derived from a study of blood T cell repertoires in COVID-19 (dated by TCRdb to the early 2020s). At the level of the whole study: The collaborator samples originated in the United States, Italy and Spain and spanned the acute and convalescent phases of COVID-19. The material from the prospective study consisted of cDNA or gDNA derived from T cells, B-cell-depleted T cells, or PBMCs. Deeply sampled blood TCRbeta repertoires from subjects exposed to, actively infected with, or recovered from COVID-19 were included in the dataset. The repertoires were released in a freely available public database intended as a resource for research on the immune response to SARS-CoV-2. Samples were obtained from the ongoing ImmuneRACE study (first 160 participants) and from 1,000 to 1,500 subjects provided by 6 global collaborators. Sample metadata almost always included a de-identified subject ID, COVID-19 status, age in years and sex. Where available, HLA class I and class II types were obtained from metadata supplied by the sample provider rather than from assay-based typing.

The paper as a whole reports these results and caveats: How much clinical and demographic metadata was included differed by source and by participant, and the metadata was provided uncurated.

Recombination connected TRBV5-1 to TRBJ1-1, with the D segment identity uncertain. Sequencing input: PBMCs or T cells enriched from blood (not recorded which). The sequence was collected from a woman aged 40 to 55 who had recovered from COVID-19. CDR3 sequence: CASSLPGNTEAFF. The DNA sequence reads TGCGCCAGCAGCTTACCAGGGAACACTGAAGCTTTCTTT.